A single sample gave rise to the 31 T cell receptor beta chains below, sequenced in a study of shared clonotypes between healthy human individuals. Data came from immunoSEQ multiplex PCR; TCRdb stores just in-frame clones and leaves some out. The table has around 500,000 clones, 79% seen once. Specimen: PBMCs. These receptors came from a middle-aged woman in good health. Some clones in this sample may be carry-over from other donors' samples.

This clone was seen just once. The chain couples TRBV29-1 to TRBJ2-5; D possibly corresponds to TRBD1 (6 bases). Trimming took off 0 bases at V and 5 bases at J, with 13 bases between the two ends. Looked up from germline, CDR1 is SQVTM and CDR2 is ANQGSEA. The CDR3 is 14 amino acids. The DNA of the CDR3 is TGCAGCGTTGAAGACACAGGGTATGTGGAGACCCAGTACTTC. Translating it yields CSVEDTGYVETQYF.

This chain connects TRBV5-1 to TRBJ1-1; no reliable D call. CDR1 and CDR2 (germline): SGHRS, YFSETQ. Trimming pared 1 base from V and 4 bases from J, leaving 14 bases between. The CDR3 spans 15 residues. CDR3 residues: CASSLQTQLGTEAFF. The CDR3 region has the DNA TGCGCCAGCAGCTTGCAAACGCAGTTGGGCACTGAAGCTTTCTTT.

This clone was found many times. The chain has TRBV11-3 and TRBJ2-3, with D possibly called TRBD1 or TRBD2 (5 bases each). In germline, CDR1 is SGHNT, CDR2 YENEEA. CDR3 length equals 13 residues. The ends were cut back, 5 bases at V and 6 bases at J, with 12 bases in the middle. The CDR3 protein is CASSLGTLDTQYF. CDR3 sequence (DNA): TGTGCCAGCAGCCTCGGGACCCTGGATACGCAGTATTTT.

Concerning this clone itself: Other DNA sequences within the sample encode an identical CDR3. This sequence joins TRBV11-2 and TRBJ2-3; possibly TRBD2 for D (7 bases). Per germline, CDR1 SGHAT and CDR2 FQNNGV. The CDR3 has 15 residues. Deletions cut 2 bases from V and 0 bases from J, with 9 bases between. CDR3: CASSLRGASTDTQYF. In DNA form, the CDR3 reads TGTGCCAGCAGCTTACGGGGGGCTAGCACAGATACGCAGTATTTT.

The rearrangement links TRBV6-6 to TRBJ1-2; D remains unclear. Germline-derived CDR1 and CDR2 are MNHNY and SVGAGI (reference sequence). The CDR3 spans 16 residues. The V and J ends lost 0 bases and 2 bases respectively, with 13 bases between them. The CDR3 here is CASSYSNRERNYGYTF. DNA of the CDR3: TGTGCCAGCAGTTACTCCAATAGGGAACGAAACTATGGCTACACCTTC.

V usage is TRBV18 and J usage is TRBJ2-3, with 13 bases fitting TRBD2. This CDR3 has 17 amino acids. V gave up 1 base and J gave up 5 bases; unmatched junction bases: 6. CDR1 and CDR2 from the germline V gene are KGHSH and LQKENI. CDR3 sequence: CASSPLGLAGVGDTQYF. The CDR3 bases are TGTGCCAGCTCACCACTTGGACTAGCGGGAGTCGGAGATACGCAGTATTTT.

The table lists this clone with many counts. This chain connects TRBV28 to TRBJ1-2; D might be TRBD1 (6 bases). Trimming pared 6 bases from V and 4 bases from J, leaving 12 bases between. The length of the CDR3 is 13 residues. Germline V lookup: CDR1 MDHEN, CDR2 SYDVKM. The CDR3 DNA sequence: TGTGCCAGCAGCCAGGACAGCGGCTATGGCTACACCTTC. Its translation is CASSQDSGYGYTF.

The rearrangement links TRBV29-1 to TRBJ1-1; 9 bases map to TRBD1. V lost 7 bases and J lost 0; bases outside the gene matches: 6. In germline, CDR1 is SQVTM, CDR2 ANQGSEA. CDR3 size: 14 residues. CDR3 residues: CSAQQGAMNTEAFF. The CDR3 nucleotides read TGCAGCGCCCAACAGGGGGCAATGAACACTGAAGCTTTCTTT.

A single count supports this clone. The chain links TRBV7-2 to TRBJ2-7; 8 bases line up with TRBD2. The CDR3 runs 14 residues. V shed 2 bases, J shed 3 bases, and the junction held 3 bases outside the gene matches. From germline, CDR1 is SGHTA and CDR2 FQGNSA. The CDR3 spells CASSLPGTSYEQYF. The CDR3 DNA follows: TGTGCCAGCAGCTTACCCGGGACTAGCTACGAGCAGTACTTC.

The chain joins TRBV5-6 to TRBJ2-7, with 7 bases identical to TRBD1. J gave up 4 bases and V 4 bases, and 11 bases lay outside the gene matches. CDR1 and CDR2 from the germline V gene are SGHDT and YYEEEE. The CDR3 spans 15 residues. Here the CDR3 reads CASSLTLGQRYEQYF. CDR3 coding DNA: TGTGCCAGCAGCCTAACCCTGGGACAGAGATACGAGCAGTACTTC. The full variable domain, its missing parts supplied by reference TRBV5-6 and TRBJ2-7, is DAGVTQSPTHLIKTRGQQVTLRCSPKSGHDTVSWYQQALGQGPQFIFQYYEEEERQRGNFPDRFSGHQFPNYSSELNVNALLLGDSALYLCASSLTLGQRYEQYFGPGTRLTVT.

The rearrangement uses TRBV5-4 and TRBJ2-1; 9 nucleotides agree with TRBD2. The CDR3 is made up of 15 amino acids. V dropped 0 bases and J dropped 8; count of bases not matched to a gene: 6. Per the germline V gene, CDR1 is SGHNT and CDR2 is YYREEE (reference sequence). The CDR3 sequence: CASSLESGRTHEQFF. The CDR3 DNA follows: TGTGCCAGCAGCTTGGAAAGCGGGAGGACGCATGAGCAGTTCTTC.

Comments on this clone: Different DNA sequences within this sample yield the same CDR3. V is TRBV7-9 and J is TRBJ1-3; no clear D gene. This CDR3 is built from 12 residues. CDR1 is SEHNR, CDR2 FQNEAQ, per germline (reference sequence). Trimming pared 0 bases from V and 3 bases from J, leaving 0 bases between. The DNA of the CDR3 is TGTGCCAGCAGCTTAGCTGGAAACACCATATATTTT. This encodes CASSLAGNTIYF.

The chain couples TRBV7-6 to TRBJ2-7, with D possibly being TRBD1 or TRBD2 (5 bases each). The germline V gene encodes CDR1 SGHVS and CDR2 FNYEAQ. This CDR3 region has 16 residues. V lost 1 base and J lost 0, with 13 bases in between. For the CDR3, the DNA is TGTGCCAGCAGCTTAGGGCTGGGACGGTTCTCCTACGAGCAGTACTTC. It encodes CASSLGLGRFSYEQYF.

About this clone itself: Within the sample, other DNA sequences also encode this same CDR3. The CDR3 DNA sequence: TGTGCCAGCAGCTTAGGGGGGACCGATACGCAGTATTTT. This codes for CASSLGGTDTQYF. The V call is TRBV11-2, the J call TRBJ2-3; D assignment may be TRBD1 or TRBD2 (5 bases each). The CDR3 spans 13 residues. Per the germline V gene, CDR1 is SGHAT and CDR2 is FQNNGV. The V and J ends lost 1 base and 6 bases respectively, with 8 bases between them.

CDR3 DNA: TGTGCCTGGAGCCGCACCGGGACACGGGTTTTGAATGAGCAGTTCTTC. It codes for CAWSRTGTRVLNEQFF. V and J are TRBV30 and TRBJ2-1; tentatively, D is TRBD1 (6 bases). CDR1 is GTSNPN, CDR2 SVGIG, per germline (reference sequence). The V gene lost 3 bases and the J gene lost 7 bases, with 22 bases spanning the gap. The CDR3 extends over 16 amino acids.

The chain combines TRBV19 with TRBJ2-7; D perhaps matches TRBD2 (6 bases). CDR3 length equals 15 residues. Per the germline V gene, CDR1 is LNHDA and CDR2 is SQIVND (reference sequence). Trimming removed 0 bases from V and 3 bases from J, with 12 bases in between. The CDR3 protein is CASSIDLASDYEQYF. For the CDR3, the DNA is TGTGCCAGTAGTATAGATCTTGCTAGCGACTACGAGCAGTACTTC.

The table lists this clone with many counts. V and J are TRBV5-8 and TRBJ2-1, with a tentative D call TRBD1 (5 bases). The CDR3 sequence is 13 residues long. The V gene's germline CDR1 is SGHTS and CDR2 YDEGEE. Trimming stripped 0 bases from V and 11 bases from J, with 12 bases between. The CDR3 DNA is TGTGCCAGCAGCTTGGAGTGGCAGGGCAAGCAGTTCTTC. Its translation: CASSLEWQGKQFF.

As regards this clone: A far bigger clonotype differs at one base, so this is likely a read error. The chain joins TRBV5-4 to TRBJ1-2, with D perhaps TRBD1 (5 bases). The germline V gene encodes CDR1 SGHNT and CDR2 YYREEE (reference sequence). This CDR3 has 16 residues. Trimming removed 4 bases at V and 4 bases at J, with 20 bases between. DNA for the CDR3: TGTGCCAGCAGCCCGGACAATGGGTTATTGAGCTATGGCTACACCTTC. This codes for CASSPDNGLLSYGYTF.

J is TRBJ2-2 and V is TRBV15; D unclear. The CDR3 extends over 16 amino acids. The ends were cut back, 0 bases at V and 1 base at J, with 9 bases in the middle. In germline, CDR1 is LNHNV, CDR2 YYDKDF (reference sequence). CDR3: CATSREWAENTGELFF. CDR3 bases: TGTGCCACCAGCAGAGAATGGGCAGAGAACACCGGGGAGCTGTTTTTT. Combining the CDR3 with reference TRBV15 and TRBJ2-2 gives the whole variable domain DAMVIQNPRYQVTQFGKPVTLSCSQTLNHNVMYWYQQKSSQAPKLLFHYYDKDFNNEADTPDNFQSRRPNTSFCFLDIRSPGLGDTAMYLCATSREWAENTGELFFGEGSRLTVL.

The chain employs TRBV6-1 and TRBJ2-1; 12 bases agree with TRBD2. Germline CDR1 MNHNS, CDR2 SASEGT. The CDR3 has 20 amino acids. The ends lost 2 bases at V and 1 base at J; junction bases unmatched: 12. The DNA of the CDR3 is TGTGCCAGCAGTGAAAAGGAGGGTGAGACTAGCGGGAGATCCTACAATGAGCAGTTCTTC. Protein: CASSEKEGETSGRSYNEQFF.

This clone was found a few times. The chain has TRBV7-9 and TRBJ1-2, with 8 bases aligning to TRBD1. V was pared by 1 base and J by 5 bases, with 0 bases of the junction left unmatched. This CDR3 is 13 amino acids long. Germline CDR1 is SEHNR and CDR2 is FQNEAQ (reference sequence). The CDR3 bases are TGTGCCAGCAGCTTAGGGACAGGGTATGGCTACACCTTC. This translates into CASSLGTGYGYTF.

This chain connects TRBV20-1 to TRBJ1-4, with D uncertain. Germline CDR1 reads DFQATT; CDR2 reads SNEGSKA (reference sequence). Trimming took 4 bases from V and 5 from J, leaving 5 bases between them. This CDR3 is built from 11 residues. The CDR3: CSAKQNEKLFF. CDR3 in DNA: TGCAGTGCTAAACAGAATGAAAAACTGTTTTTT.

This clone was counted ten times or more. The rearrangement uses TRBV10-3 and TRBJ2-3; 10 bases align to TRBD2. V shed 8 bases and J 4 bases; nucleotides not matched to a gene: 9. The length of the CDR3 is 15 residues. The germline CDR1 and CDR2 sequences are ENHRY and SYGVKD. The CDR3 DNA follows: TGTGCCATCGGAACCGGGACTAGCGTCCCAGATACGCAGTATTTT. Its translation: CAIGTGTSVPDTQYF.

The chain combines TRBV7-3 with TRBJ2-7, with TRBD2 as a possible D gene (6 bases). In germline, CDR1 is SGHTA, CDR2 FQGTGA. Between the trimmed V and J ends, which lost 1 base and 2 bases, there was a span of 12 bases. The CDR3 sequence is 15 residues long. In DNA form, the CDR3 reads TGTGCCAGCAGCTTAAGTGGAGGGGCACCCTACGAGCAGTACTTC. Its protein is CASSLSGGAPYEQYF.

This rearrangement joins TRBV21-1 to TRBJ2-1. TRBV21-1 is termed a pseudogene. The CDR3 consists of 14 residues. In DNA, the CDR3 is TGTGCCAGCAGCAAAGGGCGCGAGTACAATGAGCAGTTCTTC. Protein product: CASSKGREYNEQFF.

The rearrangement joins TRBV7-3 to TRBJ1-1; D not certain. The CDR3 spans 16 residues. The ends were cut back, 6 bases at V and 4 bases at J, with 21 bases in the middle. CDR1 and CDR2 (germline): SGHTA, FQGTGA. CDR3 sequence reads: CASSPGGPSTRTEAFF. DNA for the CDR3: TGTGCCAGCAGTCCCGGTGGGCCCTCGACACGCACTGAAGCTTTCTTT.

This rearrangement joins TRBV10-3 to TRBJ2-5, with TRBD2 as a possible D gene (6 bases). Trimming shortened V by 0 bases and J by 5 bases, and 16 bases separated the two germline ends. Germline V gives CDR1 ENHRY, CDR2 SYGVKD. The CDR3 runs to 16 residues. CDR3: CAISESKGGLGETQYF. The CDR3 coding sequence is TGTGCCATCAGTGAGTCGAAGGGAGGCCTAGGGGAGACCCAGTACTTC.

The rearrangement uses TRBV28 and TRBJ2-3; 8 bases agree with TRBD1. After removal of 8 bases from V and 6 bases from J, the junction contained 16 bases not matched to a gene. The CDR3 consists of 16 residues. Per germline, CDR1 MDHEN and CDR2 SYDVKM. CDR3 in DNA: TGTGCCAGCGACCCGAGCCCCGGGACAGGCTTCGATACGCAGTATTTT. Protein sequence: CASDPSPGTGFDTQYF.

CDR3 in amino acids: CASSLVLAGGPYNEQFF. The CDR3 DNA sequence: TGCGCCAGCAGCTTGGTTCTAGCGGGAGGGCCGTACAATGAGCAGTTCTTC. The V call is TRBV5-1, the J call TRBJ2-1; TRBD2 agrees at 12 bases. With V trimmed by 0 bases and J by 4 bases, 5 bases remained unmatched. CDR1 SGHRS and CDR2 YFSETQ come from the germline V gene. The CDR3 covers 17 residues.

The chain has TRBV19 and TRBJ2-5; 9 positions agree with TRBD1. The CDR3 extends over 16 amino acids. CDR1 and CDR2 (germline): LNHDA, SQIVND (reference sequence). The V gene end was trimmed by 3 bases and the J gene end by 5 bases; junction bases not matched to a gene: 10. CDR3 sequence reads: CASSILDRGTMETQYF. The CDR3 DNA is TGTGCCAGTAGTATTCTGGACAGGGGAACCATGGAGACCCAGTACTTC.

The chain carries TRBV19 and TRBJ1-2, with 8 bases matching TRBD1. Germline V lookup: CDR1 LNHDA, CDR2 SQIVND (reference sequence). Trimming cost V 1 base and J 4 bases; bases outside gene matches: 5. This CDR3 is 15 amino acids long. CDR3 bases: TGTGCCAGTAGTATAGGAGGACAGGGTTTCTATGGCTACACCTTC. This sequence encodes CASSIGGQGFYGYTF.